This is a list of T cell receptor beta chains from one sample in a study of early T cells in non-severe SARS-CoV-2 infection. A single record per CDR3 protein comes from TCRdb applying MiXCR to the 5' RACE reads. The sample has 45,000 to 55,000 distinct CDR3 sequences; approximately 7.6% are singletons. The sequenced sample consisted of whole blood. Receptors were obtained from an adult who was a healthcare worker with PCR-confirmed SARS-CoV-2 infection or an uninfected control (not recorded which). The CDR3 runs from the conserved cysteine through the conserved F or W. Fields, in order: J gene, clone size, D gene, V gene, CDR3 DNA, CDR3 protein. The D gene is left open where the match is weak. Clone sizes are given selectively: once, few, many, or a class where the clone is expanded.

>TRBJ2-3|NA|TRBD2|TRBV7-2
TGTGCCAGCAGCCGGACTAGCGGTATATCTAGCACAGATACGCAGTATTTT
CASSRTSGISSTDTQYF
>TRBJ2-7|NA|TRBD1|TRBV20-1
TGCAGTGCTAGAGAGGACAGGGTCGAGCAGTACTTC
CSAREDRVEQYF
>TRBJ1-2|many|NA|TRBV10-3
TGTGCCATCAGTGAGTCGATTGGCAGGGCAGATGGCTACACCTTC
CAISESIGRADGYTF
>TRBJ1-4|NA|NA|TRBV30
TGTGCCTGGAGGGAACAGCCAAATGAAAAACTGTTTTTT
CAWREQPNEKLFF
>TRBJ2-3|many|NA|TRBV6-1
TGTGCCAGCAGTTCCCAGGGAGCAGATACGCAGTATTTT
CASSSQGADTQYF
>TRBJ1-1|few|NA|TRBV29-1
TGCAGCGTCGAGACAGAGAACACTGAAGCTTTCTTT
CSVETENTEAFF
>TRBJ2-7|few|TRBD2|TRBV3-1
TGTGCCAGCAGCCCAGCCTGGGGACTACTCTACGAGCAGTACTTC
CASSPAWGLLYEQYF
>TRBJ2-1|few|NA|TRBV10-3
TGTGCCATCAGTGACAGCCGTTCTCATGAGCAGTTCTTC
CAISDSRSHEQFF
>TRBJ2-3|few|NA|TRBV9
TGTGCCAGCAGCGGGCTACATGGAAATACGCAGTATTTT
CASSGLHGNTQYF
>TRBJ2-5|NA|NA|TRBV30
TGTGCCTGGAGTGTAAGGGTCCGGGAGACCCAGTACTTC
CAWSVRVRETQYF
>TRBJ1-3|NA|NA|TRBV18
TGTGCCAGCTCGACGACCGGGGCTCCTGGAAACACCATATATTTT
CASSTTGAPGNTIYF
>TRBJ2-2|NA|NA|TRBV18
TGTGCCAGCTCACCATCCACAGGGAAGATCGCCGGGGAGCTGTTTTTT
CASSPSTGKIAGELFF
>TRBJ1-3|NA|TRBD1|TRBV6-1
TGTGCCAGCAGTGAACGGGGACAGGGGTTCGGAAACACCATATATTTT
CASSERGQGFGNTIYF
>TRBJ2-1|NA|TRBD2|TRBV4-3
TGCGCCAGCAGCCAAGATTCGGGACTAGGGGGCAATGAGCAGTTCTTC
CASSQDSGLGGNEQFF
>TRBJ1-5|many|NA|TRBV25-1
TGTGCCAGCAGTGAATGGGGTGGGGGCAATCAGCCCCAGCATTTT
CASSEWGGGNQPQHF
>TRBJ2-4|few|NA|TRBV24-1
TGTGCCACCAGTGATGTCTCGCAGGGCCGAGATAGGGACATTCAGTACTTC
CATSDVSQGRDRDIQYF
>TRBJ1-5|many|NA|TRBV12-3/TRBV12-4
TGTGCCAGCTGCCGGGGAGGGAGCAATCAGCCCCAGCATTTT
CASCRGGSNQPQHF
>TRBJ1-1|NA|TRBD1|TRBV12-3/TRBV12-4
TGTGCCAGCAGCCCCACGGACAGGGTGAACACTGAAGCTTTCTTT
CASSPTDRVNTEAFF
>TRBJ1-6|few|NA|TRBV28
TGTGCCAGCAGTTTACGGACCATCGGGATTGGACACAGTAATTCACCCCTCCACTTT
CASSLRTIGIGHSNSPLHF
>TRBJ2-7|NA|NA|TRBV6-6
TGTGCCAGCAGTTACTGGCCCTACGAGCAGTACTTC
CASSYWPYEQYF
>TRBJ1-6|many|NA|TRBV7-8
TGTGCCAGCAGCTCCGGGAGGTTCGCAAGCTCCTATAATTCACCCCTCCACTTT
CASSSGRFASSYNSPLHF
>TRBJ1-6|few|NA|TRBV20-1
TGCAGTGCTAGGGAGGGGTCCCCCCAAGGGCCGAATTCACCCCTCCACTTT
CSAREGSPQGPNSPLHF
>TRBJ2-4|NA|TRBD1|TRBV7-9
TGTGCCAGCAGCTTACCGGGACAGAGGATCTCTGCCAAAAACATTCAGTACTTC
CASSLPGQRISAKNIQYF
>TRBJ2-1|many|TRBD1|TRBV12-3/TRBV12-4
TGTGCCAGCAGTTTGGACAGGGTGGCCTCCTACAATGAGCAGTTCTTC
CASSLDRVASYNEQFF
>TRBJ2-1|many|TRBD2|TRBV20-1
TGCAGTGCTAGAGATGGGGGACTAGCGGGACATTCCTACAATGAGCAGTTCTTC
CSARDGGLAGHSYNEQFF
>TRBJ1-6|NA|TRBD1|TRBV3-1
TGTGCCAGCAGCCAAGGGGGACAGGGCAGGTCACCCCTCCACTTT
CASSQGGQGRSPLHF
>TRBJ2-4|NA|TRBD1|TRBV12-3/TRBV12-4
TGTGCCAGCAGTTTAAGGGACAGGGGGAACATTCAGTACTTC
CASSLRDRGNIQYF
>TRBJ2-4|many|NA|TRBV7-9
TGTGCCAGCAGCTTAGCAGGGCTAGCCAAAAACATTCAGTACTTC
CASSLAGLAKNIQYF
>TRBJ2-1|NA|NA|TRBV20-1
TGCAGTGACGGCCCCAGGAATGAGCAGTTCTTC
CSDGPRNEQFF
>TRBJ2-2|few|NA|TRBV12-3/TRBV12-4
TGTGCCAGCAGTTCGGGACAACTAGGGAGCAGGGAGCTGTTTTTT
CASSSGQLGSRELFF
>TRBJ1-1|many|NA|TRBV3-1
TGTGCCAGCAGCCAAGGTGGAGGTGAAGCTTTCTTT
CASSQGGGEAFF
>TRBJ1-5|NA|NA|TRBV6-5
TGTGCCAGCAGCCCCCGGGGGCAGGGAGCAAATCAGCCCCAGCATTTT
CASSPRGQGANQPQHF
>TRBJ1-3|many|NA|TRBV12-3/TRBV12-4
TGTGCCAGCAGTTTCGGACGGACTTTTGGAAACACCATATATTTT
CASSFGRTFGNTIYF
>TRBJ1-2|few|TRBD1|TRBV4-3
TGCGCCAGCAGCCAAGAAGAGGGGGCGAATGGCTACACCTTC
CASSQEEGANGYTF
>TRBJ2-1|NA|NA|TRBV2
TGTGCCAGCAGTAAGAGGGGGGTAAATGAGCAGTTCTTC
CASSKRGVNEQFF
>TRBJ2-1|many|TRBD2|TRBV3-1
TGTGCCAGCAGCCAACCCTCCGGGACTAGCAATGAGCAGTTCTTC
CASSQPSGTSNEQFF
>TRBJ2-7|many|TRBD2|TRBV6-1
TGTGCCAGCAGCCTAATGTCGGGACTAGTTAACGAGCAGTACTTC
CASSLMSGLVNEQYF
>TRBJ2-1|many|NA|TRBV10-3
TGTGCCATCAGTGATGGTGAGCAGTTCTTC
CAISDGEQFF
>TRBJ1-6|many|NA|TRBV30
TGTGCCACCCAAGGGAAGGGGCTAAATTCACCCCTCCACTTT
CATQGKGLNSPLHF
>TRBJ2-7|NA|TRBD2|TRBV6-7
TGTGCCAGCAGTTACTCTAGCGGGGGGACGCCCTACGAGCAGTACTTC
CASSYSSGGTPYEQYF
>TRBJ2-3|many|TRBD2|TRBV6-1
TGTGCCAGCATTAGCGGGGGAACGGCAGATACGCAGTATTTT
CASISGGTADTQYF